The sequence of this TCR beta chain was determined in a study of cytomegalovirus exposure and HLA in healthy donors. General study points: More clonal expansion characterized HLA-associated TCR beta chains than equally common others in a later analysis. Presence/absence analyses assumed roughly uniform sequencing depth across donors, which may not hold.

This CDR3 is built from 16 residues. Germline V gene data show CDR1 as MGHRA and CDR2 as YSYEKL. This clone appeared a few times. Its antigen is not identified. A junction boundary mismatches the germline segment, possibly from a read error. Amplification used 60 Vbeta primers and 13 Jbeta primers. Clones were read by immunoSEQ multiplex PCR, and TCRdb kept only the in-frame ones, dropping some. The sample yields some 120,000 clones, 8.5% to 10% seen once. Sequenced: PBMCs. The sequence came from a man aged 30 to 39 in good health and CMV-seronegative. V and J are TRBV4-1 and TRBJ2-1, with 10 bases fitting TRBD1. CDR3 protein: CASGQAPGQGLYEQFF. The CDR3 nucleotides read TGCGCCAGCGGCCAAGCTCCGGGACAGGGGCTCTATGAGCAGTTCTTC.